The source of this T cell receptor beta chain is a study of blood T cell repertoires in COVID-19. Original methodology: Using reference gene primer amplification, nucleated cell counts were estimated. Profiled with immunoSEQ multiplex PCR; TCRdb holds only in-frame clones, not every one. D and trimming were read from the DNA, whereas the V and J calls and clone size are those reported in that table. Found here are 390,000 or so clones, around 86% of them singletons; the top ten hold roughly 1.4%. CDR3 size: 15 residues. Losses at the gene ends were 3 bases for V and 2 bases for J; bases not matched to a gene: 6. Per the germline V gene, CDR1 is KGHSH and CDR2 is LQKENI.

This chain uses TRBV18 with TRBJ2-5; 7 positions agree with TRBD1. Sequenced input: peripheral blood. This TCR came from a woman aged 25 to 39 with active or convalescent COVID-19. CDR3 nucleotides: TGTGCCAGCTCACCCCCGGGACAGCCACAAGAGACCCAGTACTTC. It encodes CASSPPGQPQETQYF.